A single sample is the source of the 18 T cell receptor beta chains below, sequenced in a study of human versus mouse CDR3 diversity and MHC coevolution. Clones were sequenced by immunoSEQ multiplex PCR, and TCRdb holds only the in-frame ones, with some missing. Found here are more than 60,000 clones, about nine tenths of them singletons; the top ten hold around 0.15%. Source material: naive CD4+ T cells from blood. The subset is: CD45RO-negative CD62L-positive naive CD4 T cells. The origin of the receptors is a person between 25 and 69 years old in good health.

The rearrangement joins TRBV27 to TRBJ2-3; 10 bases are shared with TRBD2. Germline-derived CDR1 and CDR2 are MNHEY and SMNVEV (reference sequence). V shed 7 bases and J 2 bases; nucleotides not matched to a gene: 6. The CDR3 is made up of 15 amino acids. The CDR3 sequence is CASKGLAEPTDTQYF. For the CDR3, the DNA is TGTGCCAGCAAAGGACTAGCGGAACCCACAGATACGCAGTATTTT.

The V call is TRBV5-1, the J call TRBJ2-5; D remains ambiguous. Germline V gene data show CDR1 as SGHRS and CDR2 as YFSETQ. Trimming pared 0 bases from V and 1 base from J, leaving 7 bases between. The CDR3 runs to 14 residues. CDR3 sequence reads: CASSLDQAQETQYF. CDR3 nucleotide sequence: TGCGCCAGCAGCTTGGACCAAGCCCAAGAGACCCAGTACTTC.

J is TRBJ1-6 and V is TRBV28; D is unclear. The CDR3 has 12 amino acids. Trimming cost V 5 bases and J 10 bases, with 9 bases left between them. Germline V CDR1 and CDR2: MDHEN, SYDVKM. CDR3 nucleotide sequence: TGTGCCAGCAGTGCCCTCCGGTCACCCCTCCACTTT. It specifies CASSALRSPLHF.

The chain recombines TRBV19 with TRBJ2-5; D perhaps matches TRBD2 (6 bases). The CDR3 is 12 residues long. Per germline, CDR1 LNHDA and CDR2 SQIVND (reference sequence). Deletions cut 6 bases from V and 11 bases from J, with 16 bases between. The CDR3 DNA reads TGTGCCAGTAGATCACCGGGACGGGAGCAGTACTTC. Encoded protein: CASRSPGREQYF.

The chain employs TRBV27 and TRBJ2-7, with D unresolved. The germline gives CDR1 MNHEY, CDR2 SMNVEV (reference sequence). This CDR3 is built from 14 residues. V lost 6 bases and J 0 bases, leaving 12 bases between the germline ends. As DNA, the CDR3 is TGTGCCAGCAGCCCCGACACATTCTCCTACGAGCAGTACTTC. Translating it yields CASSPDTFSYEQYF.

CDR3 loop: CASSPARLAGPGELFF. The DNA of the CDR3 is TGTGCCAGCTCACCTGCGAGGCTAGCGGGGCCCGGGGAGCTGTTTTTT. The rearrangement uses TRBV18 and TRBJ2-2; TRBD2 matches 9 bases. Germline V lookup: CDR1 KGHSH, CDR2 LQKENI. Losses at the gene ends were 3 bases for V and 6 bases for J; bases not matched to a gene: 8. The CDR3 runs to 16 residues.

V usage is TRBV7-2 and J usage is TRBJ2-3; 7 bases align to TRBD1. V dropped 4 bases and J dropped 3; count of bases not matched to a gene: 7. CDR3 length: 15 residues. CDR1 and CDR2 from the germline V gene are SGHTA and FQGNSA. CDR3 loop: CASSSSGGYTDTQYF. The CDR3, as DNA: TGTGCCAGCAGCTCCTCAGGGGGTTATACAGATACGCAGTATTTT.

The V gene is TRBV2, the J gene TRBJ1-2; D is perhaps TRBD1 (5 bases). The V end lost 6 bases, the J end lost 4 bases, and 9 bases lay between the germline ends. Germline V gives CDR1 SNHLY, CDR2 FYNNEI. The CDR3 runs 12 residues. CDR3 in DNA: TGTGCCAGCAGGGGACTTACCTATGGCTACACCTTC. Encoded protein: CASRGLTYGYTF.

This clone was found a few times. The chain recombines TRBV10-3 with TRBJ2-7; 10 bases are shared with TRBD1. J was trimmed by 3 bases and V by 0 bases; bases with no gene match: 17. Per germline, CDR1 ENHRY and CDR2 SYGVKD. The CDR3 runs to 20 residues. Here the CDR3 reads CAISESSALNRDRGFYEQYF. For the CDR3, the DNA is TGTGCCATCAGTGAGTCGAGTGCCTTAAACCGGGACAGGGGATTCTACGAGCAGTACTTC.

V and J are TRBV6-6 and TRBJ1-1; TRBD1 agrees at 8 bases. After removal of 7 bases from V and 4 bases from J, the junction contained 8 bases not matched to a gene. The CDR3 runs 14 residues. Per the germline V gene, CDR1 is MNHNY and CDR2 is SVGAGI (reference sequence). The CDR3 reads CASKAGGQGTEAFF. The CDR3 DNA sequence: TGTGCCAGCAAGGCAGGGGGCCAGGGCACTGAAGCTTTCTTT.

This chain links TRBV5-1 with TRBJ2-3; the D gene is possibly TRBD2 (7 bases). The germline gives CDR1 SGHRS, CDR2 YFSETQ. The germline V and J ends were trimmed by 1 base and 0 bases, with 18 bases remaining between them. This CDR3 region has 18 residues. The CDR3 nucleotides are TGCGCCAGCAGCTTGTCCCCAGGAACGGGGGGCAGCACAGATACGCAGTATTTT. Translation: CASSLSPGTGGSTDTQYF.

The gene calls are TRBV7-9 and TRBJ2-3; D is perhaps TRBD2 (7 bases). Per the germline V gene, CDR1 is SEHNR and CDR2 is FQNEAQ (reference sequence). The CDR3 contains 17 residues. The V gene lost 5 bases and the J gene lost 0 bases, with 18 bases spanning the gap. The CDR3 coding sequence is TGTGCCAGCAGCACTTTTCCGGGGGGCTCGAGCACAGATACGCAGTATTTT. Translation: CASSTFPGGSSTDTQYF.

The V and J genes are TRBV6-5 and TRBJ1-3; D is uncertain. Trimming pared 5 bases from V and 0 bases from J, leaving 8 bases between. This CDR3 has 14 residues. CDR1 is MNHEY, CDR2 SVGAGI, per germline. In DNA, the CDR3 is TGTGCCAGCAGTCCCGGGTCCTCTGGAAACACCATATATTTT. It translates to CASSPGSSGNTIYF.

J is TRBJ1-1 and V is TRBV2; 10 nucleotides line up with TRBD1. The CDR3 length is 15 residues. V dropped 5 bases and J dropped 1; count of bases not matched to a gene: 4. CDR1 and CDR2 from the germline V gene are SNHLY and FYNNEI. CDR3 DNA: TGTGCCAGCAGTAGACAGGGGGCCCGGAACACTGAAGCTTTCTTT. This gives the protein CASSRQGARNTEAFF.

The J gene is TRBJ2-2, the V gene TRBV14; TRBD1 matches at 10 bases. Germline values: CDR1 SGHDN, CDR2 FVKESK. This CDR3 region has 17 residues. The V gene end was trimmed by 4 bases and the J gene end by 4 bases; junction bases not matched to a gene: 9. CDR3 protein: CASSLHDRGRGTGELFF. The CDR3 nucleotides read TGTGCCAGCAGCCTTCACGACAGGGGGCGAGGCACCGGGGAGCTGTTTTTT.

The V and J genes are TRBV18 and TRBJ2-7; the D gene is possibly TRBD1 (5 bases). This CDR3 is 14 amino acids long. The germline V gene has CDR1 KGHSH and CDR2 LQKENI. Trimming removed 2 bases at V and 3 bases at J, with 11 bases between. The CDR3 DNA follows: TGTGCCAGCTCACCAAAGCGCAGGGACTACGAGCAGTACTTC. Its translation: CASSPKRRDYEQYF.

The chain couples TRBV5-1 to TRBJ2-7; TRBD1 aligns across 8 bases. The CDR3 has 16 residues. The junction had 5 bases not matched to a gene; V was cut back by 0 bases and J by 0 bases. CDR1 and CDR2 (germline): SGHRS, YFSETQ. In nucleotides, the CDR3 is TGCGCCAGCAGCTTGGGTCGGACAGGGTTCTCCTACGAGCAGTACTTC. Its translation is CASSLGRTGFSYEQYF.

The V call is TRBV29-1, the J call TRBJ2-1, with 11 bases matching TRBD2. Losses at the gene ends were 5 bases for V and 9 bases for J; bases not matched to a gene: 9. The V gene's germline CDR1 is SQVTM and CDR2 ANQGSEA. The CDR3 loop spans 14 amino acids. The CDR3 region is CSVRLAGRSTEQFF. The CDR3 DNA sequence: TGCAGCGTTCGACTAGCGGGAAGATCCACTGAGCAGTTCTTC.